One sample yielded the 14 T cell receptor beta chains listed below, sequenced in a study of technical replicates of blood from a few donors. Generated by immunoSEQ multiplex PCR, the TCRdb table keeps only in-frame clones and is missing some. Among around 89,000 clones listed, just under 95% were seen once. The sample taken for sequencing was T cells isolated from PBMCs. Receptor source: a human donor in good health.

The V gene is TRBV29-1, the J gene TRBJ2-7; TRBD2 agrees at 9 bases. The trim removed 6 bases at V and 2 bases at J, leaving 5 bases unmatched. Germline-derived CDR1 and CDR2 are SQVTM and ANQGSEA. The CDR3 is 13 amino acids. DNA of the CDR3: TGCAGCGTCAGACTAGCGGTAACCTACGAGCAGTACTTC. Its translation is CSVRLAVTYEQYF.

The chain is built from TRBV29-1 and TRBJ1-1; TRBD1 matches 8 bases. Germline V CDR1 and CDR2: SQVTM, ANQGSEA. The trim removed 4 bases at V and 4 bases at J, leaving 8 bases unmatched. The CDR3 runs to 14 residues. CDR3 region: CSVGYGQGITEAFF. The CDR3, as DNA: TGCAGCGTTGGGTACGGACAGGGAATCACTGAAGCTTTCTTT.

The gene calls are TRBV2 and TRBJ1-5; D is undetermined. In germline, CDR1 is SNHLY, CDR2 FYNNEI. The length of the CDR3 is 14 residues. With 3 bases removed from V and 4 bases from J, the gap between germline ends came to 10 bases. CDR3 residues: CASSDWSPNQPQHF. CDR3 in DNA: TGTGCCAGCAGTGATTGGAGCCCGAATCAGCCCCAGCATTTT.

The V and J genes are TRBV11-3 and TRBJ1-1; D perhaps matches TRBD1 (5 bases). This CDR3 has 11 residues. The germline V gene has CDR1 SGHNT and CDR2 YENEEA. Trimming shortened V by 5 bases and J by 7 bases, and 8 bases separated the two germline ends. CDR3: CASSQGGEAFF. The CDR3 DNA sequence: TGTGCCAGCAGCCAGGGTGGTGAAGCTTTCTTT.

The gene calls are TRBV9 and TRBJ2-7; 9 bases map to TRBD2. In germline, CDR1 is SGDLS, CDR2 YYNGEE. Trimming cost V 0 bases and J 4 bases; bases outside gene matches: 8. The CDR3 extends over 16 amino acids. The CDR3 reads CASSVGGGRALYEQYF. The CDR3 DNA sequence: TGTGCCAGCAGCGTAGGGGGCGGGAGGGCCTTATACGAGCAGTACTTC.

The chain carries TRBV19 and TRBJ2-4; 8 bases are a match to TRBD1. With V trimmed by 1 base and J by 8 bases, 4 bases remained unmatched. CDR3 length: 14 residues. CDR1 and CDR2 from the germline V gene are LNHDA and SQIVND (reference sequence). The chain's CDR3 is CASSIAQGADIQYF. The CDR3 nucleotides are TGTGCCAGTAGTATAGCTCAGGGGGCCGACATTCAGTACTTC.

The V gene is TRBV9, the J gene TRBJ1-1; 11 bases line up with TRBD1. V shed 3 bases and J 5 bases; nucleotides not matched to a gene: 9. The CDR3 extends over 16 amino acids. The germline CDR1 and CDR2 sequences are SGDLS and YYNGEE. The CDR3: CASSGGTGGGYTEAFF. The DNA for the CDR3 is TGTGCCAGCAGCGGAGGGACAGGGGGTGGGTATACTGAAGCTTTCTTT.

The chain employs TRBV10-1 and TRBJ2-1, with no clear D. Germline loops: CDR1 WNHNN, CDR2 SYGVQD (reference sequence). CDR3 size: 14 residues. V was clipped by 4 bases and J by 9 bases, with 16 bases between them. CDR3 in amino acids: CASSAGGSFGEQFF. CDR3 nucleotide sequence: TGCGCCAGCAGTGCTGGCGGTTCGTTCGGTGAGCAGTTCTTC.

The chain is built from TRBV30 and TRBJ1-3; 8 nucleotides line up with TRBD1. V shed 5 bases and J 6 bases; nucleotides not matched to a gene: 6. Germline V gene lookup returns CDR1 GTSNPN and CDR2 SVGIG (reference sequence). The CDR3 has 13 amino acids. CDR3 residues: CAWVTGGPNTIYF. The DNA of the CDR3 is TGTGCCTGGGTCACAGGGGGACCAAACACCATATATTTT.

The CDR3 here is CASSQGQVTQPQHF. In DNA, the CDR3 is TGTGCCAGCAGCCAGGGACAGGTGACACAGCCCCAGCATTTT. V gene TRBV7-9 combines with J gene TRBJ1-5; TRBD1 agrees at 8 bases. CDR1 and CDR2 (germline): SEHNR, FQNEAQ (reference sequence). Losses at the gene ends were 5 bases for V and 7 bases for J; bases not matched to a gene: 7. This CDR3 has 14 residues. Combining the CDR3 with reference TRBV7-9 and TRBJ1-5 gives the whole variable domain DTGVSQNPRHKITKRGQNVTFRCDPISEHNRLYWYRQTLGQGPEFLTYFQNEAQLEKSRLLSDRFSAERPKGSFSTLEIQRTEQGDSAMYLCASSQGQVTQPQHFGDGTRLSIL.

The rearrangement joins TRBV6-5 to TRBJ2-1; no clear D gene. The CDR3 is made up of 13 amino acids. Trimming left V 2 bases short and J 5 bases short, with 7 bases between. The germline gives CDR1 MNHEY, CDR2 SVGAGI. The CDR3 region is CASSYGLNNEQFF. The CDR3 DNA follows: TGTGCCAGCAGTTACGGGCTTAACAATGAGCAGTTCTTC.

The gene calls are TRBV7-9 and TRBJ2-3; a weak D match, TRBD2 (6 bases). The V gene's germline CDR1 is SEHNR and CDR2 FQNEAQ (reference sequence). CDR3 size: 16 residues. The V gene lost 5 bases and the J gene lost 6 bases, with 21 bases spanning the gap. The DNA for the CDR3 is TGTGCCAGCAGCCTAGGGCCCCGACTAGTTTCGGATACGCAGTATTTT. This translates into CASSLGPRLVSDTQYF.

The count of this clone is one. The J gene is TRBJ1-2, the V gene TRBV19, with 11 positions matching TRBD1. This CDR3 is 17 amino acids long. The trim removed 3 bases at V and 2 bases at J, leaving 8 bases unmatched. Germline V gives CDR1 LNHDA, CDR2 SQIVND (reference sequence). The CDR3 coding sequence is TGTGCCAGTAGTATCGCCGGGACAGGGGGGAGAAACTATGGCTACACCTTC. Its protein is CASSIAGTGGRNYGYTF.

The gene calls are TRBV6-6 and TRBJ1-2, with D perhaps matching TRBD1 (6 bases). Trimming removed 5 bases from V and 8 bases from J, with 12 bases in between. Germline loops: CDR1 MNHNY, CDR2 SVGAGI (reference sequence). The CDR3 has 12 residues. CDR3 loop: CASSGGQPGYTF. For the CDR3, the DNA is TGTGCCAGCAGTGGGGGCCAGCCCGGCTACACCTTC.